This is a list of T cell receptor beta chains from one sample in a study of T-cell reconstitution after alpha-beta-depleted transplantation in children. MiXCR was run by TCRdb on the PCR reads, yielding one entry per CDR3 protein. The sample has 500,000 or so distinct CDR3 sequences, over 10% seen once. The specimen was PBMCs, mostly from graft donor cells, collected 180 days after TCRalphabeta/CD19-depleted stem cell transplant. All receptors come from a female patient between 2 and 15 years old who had a stem cell transplant for aplastic anemia, so the T cells may come from the graft donor. CDR3s include the opening cysteine and the closing phenylalanine or tryptophan. A D gene is named only where the DNA matches it firmly. Clone size is not always given. Where it is, it says once, few, many or a class for expanded clones.

clone_size: NA; d_call: TRBD1; v_call: TRBV27; j_call: TRBJ1-2; cdr3_nt: TGTGCCAGCTCCTCACCCAATGACAGGGGCCTTGGCTACACCTTC; cdr3_aa: CASSSPNDRGLGYTF
clone_size: NA; d_call: NA; v_call: TRBV28; j_call: TRBJ2-5; cdr3_nt: TGTGCCAGCAGCCTAATACCGGGACACCTCCAAGAGACCCAGTACTTC; cdr3_aa: CASSLIPGHLQETQYF
clone_size: many; d_call: NA; v_call: TRBV20-1; j_call: TRBJ2-7; cdr3_nt: TGCAGTGCTGCCCTGACTCGGCAGAACTTC; cdr3_aa: CSAALTRQNF
clone_size: many; d_call: NA; v_call: TRBV7-8; j_call: TRBJ2-5; cdr3_nt: TGTGCCAGCAGCTTAATTCCCCAGAGAGAGACCCAGTACTTC; cdr3_aa: CASSLIPQRETQYF
clone_size: NA; d_call: TRBD2; v_call: TRBV9; j_call: TRBJ2-1; cdr3_nt: TGTGCCAGCAGCGAGTTTGGCGGTAGCGGGCCAATTCATGAGCAGTTCTTC; cdr3_aa: CASSEFGGSGPIHEQFF
clone_size: NA; d_call: NA; v_call: TRBV11-2; j_call: TRBJ2-1; cdr3_nt: TGTGCCAGCAGCTTTCGCGTCCCCTCGGAGCAGTTCTTC; cdr3_aa: CASSFRVPSEQFF
clone_size: NA; d_call: TRBD1; v_call: TRBV20-1; j_call: TRBJ1-1; cdr3_nt: TGCAGTGCTGACTTGACAGGGGACGGAGCTTTCTTT; cdr3_aa: CSADLTGDGAFF
clone_size: NA; d_call: TRBD2; v_call: TRBV6-1; j_call: TRBJ2-5; cdr3_nt: TGTGCCAGCACCGCGGGACTAGCGGGAGGAGTGGGAGAGACCCAGTACTTC; cdr3_aa: CASTAGLAGGVGETQYF
clone_size: few; d_call: NA; v_call: TRBV11-2; j_call: TRBJ1-1; cdr3_nt: TGTGCCAGCAGCGAAATGTCTTCAGCCGCTTTCTTT; cdr3_aa: CASSEMSSAAFF
clone_size: NA; d_call: NA; v_call: TRBV29-1; j_call: TRBJ1-2; cdr3_nt: TGCAGCGTTGGGACAGACTATGGCTACACCTTC; cdr3_aa: CSVGTDYGYTF